Listed here are 29 T cell receptor beta chains from one sample, sequenced in a study of immune evolution from preneoplasia to lung adenocarcinoma. Some clones are missing from TCRdb's copy, which holds only in-frame ones; the method was immunoSEQ multiplex PCR. The sample comprises a few thousand clones, around three quarters of which are singletons, and more than 7.5% rests with the top ten. Specimen: FFPE lung adenocarcinoma in situ tissue. These receptors were taken from a person in their sixties or seventies with lung adenocarcinoma.

This rearrangement joins TRBV28 to TRBJ1-1, with D uncertain. V lost 3 bases and J lost 7, with 12 bases in between. Germline lookup yields CDR1 MDHEN and CDR2 SYDVKM. CDR3 length equals 13 residues. This CDR3 reads CASSFGEVIEAFF. The CDR3 DNA is TGTGCCAGCAGTTTTGGGGAAGTAATTGAAGCTTTCTTT.

This sequence joins TRBV9 and TRBJ1-2; possibly TRBD1 for D (6 bases). V lost 0 bases to trimming and J lost 6 bases, with 15 bases between them. Germline lookup yields CDR1 SGDLS and CDR2 YYNGEE. This CDR3 has 15 residues. The CDR3: CASSVGPAGVDGYTF. In nucleotides, the CDR3 is TGTGCCAGCAGCGTAGGCCCGGCAGGGGTGGATGGCTACACCTTC. Using reference TRBV9 and TRBJ1-2 for the parts outside the CDR3, the full variable domain is DSGVTQTPKHLITATGQRVTLRCSPRSGDLSVYWYQQSLDQGLQFLIQYYNGEERAKGNILERFSAQQFPDLHSELNLSSLELGDSALYFCASSVGPAGVDGYTFGSGTRLTVV.

The rearrangement joins TRBV7-8 to TRBJ1-4; D is uncertain. The V gene lost 1 base and the J gene lost 5 bases, with 11 bases spanning the gap. The CDR3 is made up of 15 amino acids. The germline V gene has CDR1 SGHVS and CDR2 FQNEAQ. This CDR3 reads CASSLELAANEKLFF. Here the CDR3 DNA reads TGTGCCAGCAGCTTAGAGTTGGCGGCGAATGAAAAACTGTTTTTT.

The table lists this clone with a count of one. The gene calls are TRBV18 and TRBJ2-1, with a tentative D call TRBD1 (6 bases). This CDR3 is built from 15 residues. V lost 6 bases to trimming and J lost 6 bases, with 18 bases between them. The germline V gene has CDR1 KGHSH and CDR2 LQKENI. CDR3 nucleotide sequence: TGTGCCAGCTCTCCTACAGGGCTCCGATTCAATGAGCAGTTCTTC. It is translated as CASSPTGLRFNEQFF.

The genes are TRBV6-1 and TRBJ1-1; D is ambiguous. The V end was cut by 1 base, the J end by 3 bases, with 9 bases between. This CDR3 contains 14 residues. Germline V CDR1 and CDR2: MNHNS, SASEGT. CDR3 nucleotides: TGTGCCAGCAGTGAAGGGCGGAGAGACACTGAAGCTTTCTTT. Amino acids: CASSEGRRDTEAFF.

This clone appeared a few times. The rearrangement joins TRBV4-2 to TRBJ2-3; D perhaps matches TRBD2 (5 bases). Trimming removed 3 bases from V and 4 bases from J, with 11 bases in between. CDR1 and CDR2 from the germline V gene are LGHNA and YNFKEQ. The CDR3 is 14 residues long. The chain's CDR3 is CASSQDPEADTQYF. The CDR3 nucleotides read TGTGCCAGCAGCCAGGATCCGGAGGCAGATACGCAGTATTTT.

V usage is TRBV10-3 and J usage is TRBJ2-5; weak D call: TRBD2 (5 bases). Germline CDR1 ENHRY, CDR2 SYGVKD. V was pared by 3 bases and J by 5 bases, with 13 bases between. The CDR3 contains 14 residues. The CDR3 protein is CAISDGSTGETQYF. The CDR3 nucleotides are TGTGCCATCAGTGATGGCAGTACGGGGGAGACCCAGTACTTC.

The gene calls are TRBV7-8 and TRBJ1-1; perhaps TRBD1 as D (5 bases). V dropped 0 bases and J dropped 5 bases, with 13 bases sitting between them. The CDR3 consists of 15 residues. Germline CDR1 and CDR2: SGHVS and FQNEAQ. In DNA form, the CDR3 reads TGTGCCAGCAGCTTAGCTCAGGGTGGGAGGACTGAAGCTTTCTTT. It encodes CASSLAQGGRTEAFF.

Only a few counts were recorded for this clone. The chain combines TRBV4-1 with TRBJ1-3; no definite D call. V was trimmed by 3 bases and J by 0 bases, leaving 18 bases between them. Germline V gene data show CDR1 as MGHRA and CDR2 as YSYEKL. There are 18 residues in the CDR3. The CDR3 bases are TGCGCCAGCAGCCACCCTCTCGGACTGACAAGCTCTGGAAACACCATATATTTT. This translates into CASSHPLGLTSSGNTIYF.

V is TRBV6-4 and J is TRBJ2-5, with D possibly being TRBD2 (5 bases). The germline CDR1 and CDR2 sequences are MRHNA and SNTAGT. The V gene lost 5 bases and the J gene lost 1 base, with 11 bases spanning the gap. The CDR3 is made up of 14 amino acids. Here the CDR3 reads CASSLRELQETQYF. DNA for the CDR3: TGTGCCAGCAGTTTACGGGAACTCCAAGAGACCCAGTACTTC.

On this clone itself: One end of the junction varies from germline; a read error may be responsible. The CDR3 nucleotides are TGTGCTAGCAGCCGGGACAGGGGACTTACTGAAGCTTTCTTT. This sequence encodes CASSRDRGLTEAFF. The gene calls are TRBV7-7 and TRBJ1-1; 10 bases align to TRBD1. Germline V gene sequence: CDR1 SSHAT, CDR2 FNYEAQ (reference sequence). The CDR3 spans 14 residues. Supplemented by reference TRBV7-7 and TRBJ1-1, the full variable domain reads GAGVSQSPRYKVTKRGQDVTLRCDPISSHATLYWYQQALGQGPEFLTYFNYEAQPDKSGLPSDRFSAERPEGSISTLTIQRTEQRDSAMYRCASSRDRGLTEAFFGQGTRLTVV.

The chain has TRBV28 and TRBJ2-3, with a possible D match to TRBD1 (5 bases). V shed 6 bases and J shed 1 base, with 8 bases lying between them. The CDR3 loop spans 13 amino acids. Germline CDR1 MDHEN, CDR2 SYDVKM. CDR3 sequence reads: CASRKQGTDTQYF. In DNA form, the CDR3 reads TGTGCCAGCAGGAAACAGGGCACAGATACGCAGTATTTT.

This clone came up once. This chain links TRBV2 with TRBJ2-1, with 7 bases identical to TRBD2. The CDR3 extends over 11 amino acids. Germline CDR1 SNHLY, CDR2 FYNNEI. The V gene end was trimmed by 6 bases and the J gene end by 7 bases; junction bases not matched to a gene: 0. The CDR3 spells CASRGGNEQFF. The CDR3 nucleotides read TGTGCCAGCAGGGGGGGGAATGAGCAGTTCTTC. The full variable domain, completed using reference TRBV2 and TRBJ2-1, is EPEVTQTPSHQVTQMGQEVILRCVPISNHLYFYWYRQILGQKVEFLVSFYNNEISEKSEIFDDQFSVERPDGSNFTLKIRSTKLEDSAMYFCASRGGNEQFFGPGTRLTVL.

This chain connects TRBV18 to TRBJ1-4; 7 bases map to TRBD1. The CDR3 extends over 15 amino acids. Trimming took 3 bases from V and 7 from J; bases not matched to a gene: 8. Germline V gene lookup returns CDR1 KGHSH and CDR2 LQKENI. The CDR3 is CASSPSDRDVEKLFF. Written as DNA, the CDR3 is TGTGCCAGCTCACCTTCCGACAGGGATGTTGAAAAACTGTTTTTT.

The rearrangement joins TRBV7-9 to TRBJ2-2, with 10 bases aligning to TRBD1. This CDR3 spans 15 amino acids. J lost 3 bases, V lost 5 bases, and 3 bases had no gene match. Germline V lookup: CDR1 SEHNR, CDR2 FQNEAQ (reference sequence). The CDR3 loop reads CASSQGQGDTGELFF. CDR3 nucleotides: TGTGCCAGCAGCCAAGGACAGGGGGACACCGGGGAGCTGTTTTTT. Full variable domain (outside the CDR3, taken from reference TRBV7-9 and TRBJ2-2): DTGVSQNPRHKITKRGQNVTFRCDPISEHNRLYWYRQTLGQGPEFLTYFQNEAQLEKSRLLSDRFSAERPKGSFSTLEIQRTEQGDSAMYLCASSQGQGDTGELFFGEGSRLTVL.

This chain connects TRBV28 to TRBJ1-1; D is perhaps TRBD1 (5 bases). V was clipped by 6 bases and J by 3 bases, with 14 bases between them. Germline CDR1 is MDHEN and CDR2 is SYDVKM. The CDR3 is 14 amino acids. The CDR3 protein is CASRSPTVYTEAFF. The DNA for the CDR3 is TGTGCCAGCAGATCCCCGACAGTTTACACTGAAGCTTTCTTT.

This clone was seen once. The V call is TRBV2, the J call TRBJ2-1; the D gene is possibly TRBD1 (6 bases). The CDR3 spans 14 residues. CDR1 and CDR2 from the germline V gene are SNHLY and FYNNEI. The V and J ends lost 3 bases and 9 bases respectively, with 15 bases between them. Here the CDR3 reads CASSDIQETGEQFF. As DNA, the CDR3 is TGTGCCAGCAGTGATATTCAGGAGACAGGTGAGCAGTTCTTC.

The chain combines TRBV28 with TRBJ1-5, with TRBD1 as a possible D gene (6 bases). With 2 bases removed from V and 2 bases from J, the gap between germline ends came to 10 bases. Germline V gene data show CDR1 as MDHEN and CDR2 as SYDVKM. The CDR3 sequence is 15 residues long. CDR3 sequence reads: CASSLESGGNQPQHF. CDR3 in DNA: TGTGCCAGCAGTTTAGAGTCAGGGGGCAATCAGCCCCAGCATTTT.

The gene calls are TRBV5-1 and TRBJ2-3; 8 nucleotides agree with TRBD1. The CDR3 is 15 amino acids. With V trimmed by 4 bases and J by 2 bases, 6 bases remained unmatched. Looked up from germline, CDR1 is SGHRS and CDR2 is YFSETQ. CDR3: CASSKGQVNTDTQYF. The CDR3 DNA reads as TGCGCCAGCAGCAAGGGACAGGTTAACACAGATACGCAGTATTTT.

The chain combines TRBV7-2 with TRBJ2-5, with D tentatively TRBD1 or TRBD2 (5 bases each). The germline V and J ends were trimmed by 5 bases and 5 bases, with 15 bases remaining between them. CDR3 length: 14 residues. The germline V gene has CDR1 SGHTA and CDR2 FQGNSA. CDR3 residues: CASSPGTVVETQYF. The CDR3 nucleotides read TGTGCCAGCAGCCCCGGGACGGTTGTCGAGACCCAGTACTTC.

V and J are TRBV7-9 and TRBJ2-3, with D tentatively TRBD1 (5 bases). This CDR3 contains 15 residues. V was cut by 5 bases and J by 4 bases, with 16 bases left in between. From germline, CDR1 is SEHNR and CDR2 FQNEAQ (reference sequence). The CDR3 region is CASSQGSIRADTQYF. DNA of the CDR3: TGTGCCAGCAGCCAGGGTTCGATTCGCGCAGATACGCAGTATTTT.

The chain is built from TRBV6-1 and TRBJ1-1, with D possibly matching TRBD1 (5 bases). This CDR3 region has 13 residues. Trimming stripped 5 bases from V and 4 bases from J, with 11 bases between. Germline V gene data show CDR1 as MNHNS and CDR2 as SASEGT. The CDR3, as DNA: TGTGCCAGCAGTTTTAATGGGGGCACTGAAGCTTTCTTT. The encoded protein is CASSFNGGTEAFF.

The V call is TRBV6-6, the J call TRBJ1-2, with TRBD1 matching 9 bases. Per germline, CDR1 MNHNY and CDR2 SVGAGI (reference sequence). V dropped 7 bases and J dropped 7; count of bases not matched to a gene: 16. There are 16 residues in the CDR3. CDR3 sequence (DNA): TGTGCCAGCACACCCGGCGGGACAGGGTCGGCTACTGGCTACACCTTC. Amino acid sequence: CASTPGGTGSATGYTF.

V is TRBV28 and J is TRBJ1-5; weak D call: TRBD1 (6 bases). The CDR3 runs 14 residues. The germline V and J ends were trimmed by 5 bases and 6 bases, with 14 bases remaining between them. Germline V gives CDR1 MDHEN, CDR2 SYDVKM. The CDR3, as DNA: TGTGCCAGCAGTCCAAGGGGGGAACTTCAGCCCCAGCATTTT. It codes for CASSPRGELQPQHF. Full variable domain (missing parts from reference TRBV28 and TRBJ1-5): DVKVTQSSRYLVKRTGEKVFLECVQDMDHENMFWYRQDPGLGLRLIYFSYDVKMKEKGDIPEGYSVSREKKERFSLILESASTNQTSMYLCASSPRGELQPQHFGDGTRLSIL.

The chain couples TRBV11-3 to TRBJ2-1; weak D call: TRBD1 (6 bases). The CDR3 has 12 amino acids. Trimming took off 5 bases at V and 8 bases at J, with 10 bases between the two ends. CDR1 is SGHNT, CDR2 YENEEA, per germline. This CDR3 reads CASSEQGYEQFF. The CDR3 nucleotides are TGTGCCAGCAGCGAACAGGGCTATGAGCAGTTCTTC.

A few counts support this clone. This chain joins TRBV4-1 and TRBJ2-5; the D gene is possibly TRBD2 (5 bases). This CDR3 is 14 amino acids long. The V gene's germline CDR1 is MGHRA and CDR2 YSYEKL. V dropped 2 bases and J dropped 1 base, with 8 bases sitting between them. The CDR3 region is CASSQPGSQETQYF. In nucleotides, the CDR3 is TGCGCCAGCAGCCAACCGGGATCCCAAGAGACCCAGTACTTC.

This clone turned up a few times. V is TRBV6-5 and J is TRBJ2-3; 12 bases map to TRBD2. V lost 6 bases and J lost 9; bases outside the gene matches: 10. CDR3 length equals 15 residues. Germline CDR1 and CDR2: MNHEY and SVGAGI. CDR3 residues: CASSRLAGGPETQYF. DNA of the CDR3: TGTGCCAGCAGCAGGCTAGCGGGGGGGCCGGAAACGCAGTATTTT.

This clone occurred a few times. V gene TRBV6-5 combines with J gene TRBJ1-6, with D perhaps TRBD1 (6 bases). The CDR3 loop spans 16 amino acids. Germline V gives CDR1 MNHEY, CDR2 SVGAGI. V dropped 0 bases and J dropped 8 bases, with 14 bases sitting between them. The CDR3 DNA reads as TGTGCCAGCAGTTACTCGACGGGGGGGCGGGATTCACCCCTCCACTTT. Translation gives CASSYSTGGRDSPLHF.

The V call is TRBV7-9, the J call TRBJ2-7, with 9 bases matching TRBD1. V trimming: 5 bases; J trimming: 1 base; junction bases outside the gene matches: 9. The CDR3 has 16 amino acids. Per the germline V gene, CDR1 is SEHNR and CDR2 is FQNEAQ (reference sequence). The CDR3 DNA reads TGTGCCAGCAGCAAGCCACGACAGGGGGTTTCCTACGAGCAGTACTTC. Residues: CASSKPRQGVSYEQYF. Using reference TRBV7-9 and TRBJ2-7 for the parts outside the CDR3, the full variable domain is DTGVSQNPRHKITKRGQNVTFRCDPISEHNRLYWYRQTLGQGPEFLTYFQNEAQLEKSRLLSDRFSAERPKGSFSTLEIQRTEQGDSAMYLCASSKPRQGVSYEQYFGPGTRLTVT.